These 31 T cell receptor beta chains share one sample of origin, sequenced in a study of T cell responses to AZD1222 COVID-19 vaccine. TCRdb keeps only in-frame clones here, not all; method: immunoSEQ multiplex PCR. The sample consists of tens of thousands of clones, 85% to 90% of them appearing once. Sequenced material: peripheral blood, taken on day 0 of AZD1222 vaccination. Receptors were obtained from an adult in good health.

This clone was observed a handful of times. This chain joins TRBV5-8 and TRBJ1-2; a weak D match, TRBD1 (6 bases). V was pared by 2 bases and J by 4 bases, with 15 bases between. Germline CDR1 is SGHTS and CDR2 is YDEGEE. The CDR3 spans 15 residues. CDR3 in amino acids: CASSFVTGLLYGYTF. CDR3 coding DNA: TGTGCCAGCAGCTTTGTGACAGGCCTCCTCTATGGCTACACCTTC.

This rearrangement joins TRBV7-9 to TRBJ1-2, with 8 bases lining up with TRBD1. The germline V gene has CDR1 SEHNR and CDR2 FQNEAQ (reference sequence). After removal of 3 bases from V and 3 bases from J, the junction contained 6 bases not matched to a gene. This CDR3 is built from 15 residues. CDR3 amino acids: CASSLVGQDHYGYTF. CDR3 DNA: TGTGCCAGCAGCTTGGTGGGACAGGACCACTATGGCTACACCTTC.

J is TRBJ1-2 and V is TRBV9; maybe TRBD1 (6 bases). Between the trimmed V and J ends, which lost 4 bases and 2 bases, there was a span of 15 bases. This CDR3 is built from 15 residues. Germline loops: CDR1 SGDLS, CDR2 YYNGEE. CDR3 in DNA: TGTGCCAGCAGCACACCTCATCAGGGGAACTATGGCTACACCTTC. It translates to CASSTPHQGNYGYTF.

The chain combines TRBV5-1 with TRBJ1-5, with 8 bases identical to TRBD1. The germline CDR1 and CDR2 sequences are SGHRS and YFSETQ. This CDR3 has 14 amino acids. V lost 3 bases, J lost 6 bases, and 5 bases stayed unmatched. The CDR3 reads CASSSGQGGQPQHF. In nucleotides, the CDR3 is TGCGCCAGCAGCTCCGGACAGGGAGGTCAGCCCCAGCATTTT.

CDR3 residues: CASSLGGARNEQFF. The CDR3 DNA sequence: TGTGCCAGCAGCTTGGGGGGGGCCCGGAATGAGCAGTTCTTC. The rearrangement uses TRBV7-2 and TRBJ2-1; maybe TRBD2 (7 bases). Germline V CDR1 and CDR2: SGHTA, FQGNSA. V gave up 3 bases and J gave up 7 bases, with 13 bases separating them. This CDR3 region has 14 residues. Full variable domain (missing parts from reference TRBV7-2 and TRBJ2-1): GAGVSQSPSNKVTEKGKDVELRCDPISGHTALYWYRQSLGQGLEFLIYFQGNSAPDKSGLPSDRFSAERTGGSVSTLTIQRTQQEDSAVYLCASSLGGARNEQFFGPGTRLTVL.

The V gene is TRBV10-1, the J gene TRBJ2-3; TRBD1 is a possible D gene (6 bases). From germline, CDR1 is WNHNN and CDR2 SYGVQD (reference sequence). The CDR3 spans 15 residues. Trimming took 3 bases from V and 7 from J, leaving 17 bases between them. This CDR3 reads CASSEQGGKRNTQYF. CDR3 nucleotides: TGCGCCAGCAGTGAACAGGGTGGAAAACGAAATACGCAGTATTTT.

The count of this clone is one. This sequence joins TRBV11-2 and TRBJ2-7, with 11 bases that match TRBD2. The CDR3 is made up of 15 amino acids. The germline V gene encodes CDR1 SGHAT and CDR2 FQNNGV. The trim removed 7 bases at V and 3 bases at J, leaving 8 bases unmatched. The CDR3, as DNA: TGTGCCAGCACCCCACTAGCGGGGGAGGGCTACGAGCAGTACTTC. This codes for CASTPLAGEGYEQYF.

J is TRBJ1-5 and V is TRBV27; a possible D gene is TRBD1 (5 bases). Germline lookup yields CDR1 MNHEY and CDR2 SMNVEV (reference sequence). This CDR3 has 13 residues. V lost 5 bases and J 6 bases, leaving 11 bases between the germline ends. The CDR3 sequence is CASSLGTSQPQHF. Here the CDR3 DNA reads TGTGCCAGCAGTCTCGGGACCTCTCAGCCCCAGCATTTT.

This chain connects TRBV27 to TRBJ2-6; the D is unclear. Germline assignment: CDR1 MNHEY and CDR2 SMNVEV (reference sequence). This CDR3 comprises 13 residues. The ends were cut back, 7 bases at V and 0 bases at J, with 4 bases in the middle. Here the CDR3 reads CASKYSGANVLTF. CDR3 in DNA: TGTGCCAGCAAGTACTCTGGGGCCAACGTCCTGACTTTC.

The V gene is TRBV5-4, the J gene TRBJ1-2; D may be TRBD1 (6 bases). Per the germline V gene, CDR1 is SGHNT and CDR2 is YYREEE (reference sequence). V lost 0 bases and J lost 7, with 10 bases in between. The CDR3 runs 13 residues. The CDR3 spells CASSLAGGFGYTF. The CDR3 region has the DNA TGTGCCAGCAGCTTGGCGGGGGGCTTTGGCTACACCTTC.

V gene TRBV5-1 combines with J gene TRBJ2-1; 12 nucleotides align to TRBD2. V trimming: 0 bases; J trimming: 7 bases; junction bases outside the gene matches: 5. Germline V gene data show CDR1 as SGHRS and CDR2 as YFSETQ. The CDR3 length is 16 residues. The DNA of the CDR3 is TGCGCCAGCAGCTTGGTCCTAGCGGGGGGGCGGAATGAGCAGTTCTTC. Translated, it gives CASSLVLAGGRNEQFF.

The CDR3: CASSPRARENTEAFF. The CDR3 DNA reads TGTGCCAGCTCACCTCGAGCGAGGGAGAACACTGAAGCTTTCTTT. J is TRBJ1-1 and V is TRBV18; D remains ambiguous. Germline lookup yields CDR1 KGHSH and CDR2 LQKENI. Trimming took 3 bases from V and 1 from J, leaving 12 bases between them. The CDR3 totals 15 residues. The complete variable domain, with remaining parts taken from reference TRBV18 and TRBJ1-1, reads NAGVMQNPRHLVRRRGQEARLRCSPMKGHSHVYWYRQLPEEGLKFMVYLQKENIIDESGMPKERFSAEFPKEGPSILRIQQVVRGDSAAYFCASSPRARENTEAFFGQGTRLTVV.

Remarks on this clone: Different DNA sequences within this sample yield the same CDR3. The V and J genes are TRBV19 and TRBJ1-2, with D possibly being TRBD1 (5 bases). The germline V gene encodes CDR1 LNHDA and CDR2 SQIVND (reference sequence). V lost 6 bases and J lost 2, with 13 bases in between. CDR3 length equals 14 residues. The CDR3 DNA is TGTGCCAGTAGCGCCCAGGGAACAAACTATGGCTACACCTTC. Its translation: CASSAQGTNYGYTF.

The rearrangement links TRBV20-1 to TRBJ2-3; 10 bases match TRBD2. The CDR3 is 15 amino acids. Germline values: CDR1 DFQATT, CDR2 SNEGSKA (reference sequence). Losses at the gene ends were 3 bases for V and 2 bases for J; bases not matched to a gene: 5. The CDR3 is CSASLLAGDTDTQYF. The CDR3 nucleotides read TGCAGTGCTAGTCTTCTAGCGGGGGACACAGATACGCAGTATTTT.

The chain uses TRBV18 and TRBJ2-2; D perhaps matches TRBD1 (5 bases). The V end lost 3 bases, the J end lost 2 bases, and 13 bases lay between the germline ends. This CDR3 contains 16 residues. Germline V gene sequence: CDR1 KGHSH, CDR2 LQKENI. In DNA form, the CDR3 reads TGTGCCAGCTCACCGCAGGGCGGACAAAACACCGGGGAGCTGTTTTTT. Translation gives CASSPQGGQNTGELFF.

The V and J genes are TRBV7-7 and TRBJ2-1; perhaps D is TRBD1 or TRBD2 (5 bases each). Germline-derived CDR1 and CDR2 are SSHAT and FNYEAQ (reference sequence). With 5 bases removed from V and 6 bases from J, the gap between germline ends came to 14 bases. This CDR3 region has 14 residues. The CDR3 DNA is TGTGCCAGCAGCCCGGGACGGCCGGCCAATGAGCAGTTCTTC. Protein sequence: CASSPGRPANEQFF.

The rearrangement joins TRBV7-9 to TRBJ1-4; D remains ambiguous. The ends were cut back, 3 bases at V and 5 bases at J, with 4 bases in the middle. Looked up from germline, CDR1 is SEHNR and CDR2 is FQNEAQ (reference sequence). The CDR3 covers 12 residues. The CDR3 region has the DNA TGTGCCAGCAGCTTCCGAAATGAAAAACTGTTTTTT. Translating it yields CASSFRNEKLFF.

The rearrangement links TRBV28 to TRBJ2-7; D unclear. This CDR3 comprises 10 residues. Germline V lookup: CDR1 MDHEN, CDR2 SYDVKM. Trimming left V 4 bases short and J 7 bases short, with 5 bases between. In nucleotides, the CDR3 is TGTGCCAGCAGTTGGAGAGAGCAGTACTTC. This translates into CASSWREQYF.

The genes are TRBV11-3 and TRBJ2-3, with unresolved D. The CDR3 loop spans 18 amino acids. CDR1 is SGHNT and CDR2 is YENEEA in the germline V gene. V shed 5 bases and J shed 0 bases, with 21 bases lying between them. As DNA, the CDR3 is TGTGCCAGCAGCCTACTTGTTTTAGCACACCTGAGCACAGATACGCAGTATTTT. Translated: CASSLLVLAHLSTDTQYF.

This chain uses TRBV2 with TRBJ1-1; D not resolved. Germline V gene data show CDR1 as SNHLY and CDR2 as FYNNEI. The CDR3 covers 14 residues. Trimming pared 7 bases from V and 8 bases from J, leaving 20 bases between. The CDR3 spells CASTFSSLATEAFF. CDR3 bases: TGTGCCAGCACCTTTTCATCCCTGGCTACGGAAGCTTTCTTT.

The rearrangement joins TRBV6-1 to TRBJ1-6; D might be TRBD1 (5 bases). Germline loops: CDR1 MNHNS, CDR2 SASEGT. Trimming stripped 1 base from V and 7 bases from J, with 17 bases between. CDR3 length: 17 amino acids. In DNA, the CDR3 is TGTGCCAGCAGTGAAGTAGCAGGGACGTATTACAATTCACCCCTCCACTTT. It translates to CASSEVAGTYYNSPLHF.

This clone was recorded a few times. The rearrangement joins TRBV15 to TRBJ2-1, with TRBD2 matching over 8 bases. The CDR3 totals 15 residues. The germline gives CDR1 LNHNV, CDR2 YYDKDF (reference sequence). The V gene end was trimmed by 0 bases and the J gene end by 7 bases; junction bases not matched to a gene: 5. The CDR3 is CATSREPGGPNEQFF. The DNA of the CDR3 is TGTGCCACCAGCAGAGAGCCGGGGGGGCCGAATGAGCAGTTCTTC.

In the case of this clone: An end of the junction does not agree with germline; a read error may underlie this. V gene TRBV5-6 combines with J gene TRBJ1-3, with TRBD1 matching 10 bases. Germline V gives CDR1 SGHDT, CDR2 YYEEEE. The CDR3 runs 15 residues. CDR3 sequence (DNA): TGTGCCAGCACCCCAATGGGGGACAGGGGCCAATTCTGGGATTTT. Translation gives CASTPMGDRGQFWDF.

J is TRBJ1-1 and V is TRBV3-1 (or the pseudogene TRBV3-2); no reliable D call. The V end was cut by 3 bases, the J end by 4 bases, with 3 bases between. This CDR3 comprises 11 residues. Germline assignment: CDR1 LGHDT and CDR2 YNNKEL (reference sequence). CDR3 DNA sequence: TGTGCCAGCAGCCACGCCACTGAAGCTTTCTTT. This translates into CASSHATEAFF.

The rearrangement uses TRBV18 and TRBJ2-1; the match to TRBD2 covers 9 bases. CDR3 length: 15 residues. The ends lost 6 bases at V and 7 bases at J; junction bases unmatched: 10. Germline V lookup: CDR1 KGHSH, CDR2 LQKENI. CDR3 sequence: CASSLTSGRQNEQFF. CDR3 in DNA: TGTGCCAGCTCCCTGACTAGCGGTAGACAGAATGAGCAGTTCTTC. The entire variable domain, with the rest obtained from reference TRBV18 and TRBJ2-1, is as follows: NAGVMQNPRHLVRRRGQEARLRCSPMKGHSHVYWYRQLPEEGLKFMVYLQKENIIDESGMPKERFSAEFPKEGPSILRIQQVVRGDSAAYFCASSLTSGRQNEQFFGPGTRLTVL.

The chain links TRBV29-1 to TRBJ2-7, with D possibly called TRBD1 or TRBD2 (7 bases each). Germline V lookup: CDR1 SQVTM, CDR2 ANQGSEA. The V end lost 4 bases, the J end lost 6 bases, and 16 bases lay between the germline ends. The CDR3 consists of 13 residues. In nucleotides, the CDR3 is TGCAGCGTTGGGGCAGGGGGGGCGAGCGAGCAGTACTTC. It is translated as CSVGAGGASEQYF.

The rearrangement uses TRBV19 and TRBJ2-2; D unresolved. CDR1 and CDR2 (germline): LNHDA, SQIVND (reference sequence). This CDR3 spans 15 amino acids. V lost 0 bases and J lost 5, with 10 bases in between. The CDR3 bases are TGTGCCAGTAGTATAGATCTAAGGGAAACCGGGGAGCTGTTTTTT. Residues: CASSIDLRETGELFF.

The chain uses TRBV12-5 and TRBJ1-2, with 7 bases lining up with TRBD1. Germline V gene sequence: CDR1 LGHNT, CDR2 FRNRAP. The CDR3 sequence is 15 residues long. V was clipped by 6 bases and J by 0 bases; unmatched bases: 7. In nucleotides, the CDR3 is TGTGCTAGTGGAGAGGAGGGACAGTCTAACTATGGCTACACCTTC. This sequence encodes CASGEEGQSNYGYTF.

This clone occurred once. The DNA for the CDR3 is TGTGCCAGTAGTCTCGGGGACAGGGCCTACGAGCAGTACTTC. Amino acids: CASSLGDRAYEQYF. V is TRBV19 and J is TRBJ2-7; TRBD1 aligns across 9 bases. Germline-derived CDR1 and CDR2 are LNHDA and SQIVND (reference sequence). CDR3 size: 14 residues. With V trimmed by 5 bases and J by 2 bases, 4 bases remained unmatched.

Written as DNA, the CDR3 is TGTGCCACCAGCAGAGACCTGAGGCCTGGGGAGGGAAAACTGTTTTTT. Translating gives CATSRDLRPGEGKLFF. J is TRBJ1-4 and V is TRBV15, with unresolved D. The CDR3 has 16 residues. Germline-derived CDR1 and CDR2 are LNHNV and YYDKDF (reference sequence). The V end lost 0 bases, the J end lost 10 bases, and 18 bases lay between the germline ends. Combining the CDR3 with reference TRBV15 and TRBJ1-4 gives the whole variable domain DAMVIQNPRYQVTQFGKPVTLSCSQTLNHNVMYWYQQKSSQAPKLLFHYYDKDFNNEADTPDNFQSRRPNTSFCFLDIRSPGLGDTAMYLCATSRDLRPGEGKLFFGSGTQLSVL.

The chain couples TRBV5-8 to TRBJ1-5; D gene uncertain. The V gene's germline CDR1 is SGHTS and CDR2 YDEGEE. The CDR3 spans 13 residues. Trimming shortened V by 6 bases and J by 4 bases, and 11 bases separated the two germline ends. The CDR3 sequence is CASNLGRNQPQHF. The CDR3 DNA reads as TGTGCCAGCAACCTCGGACGGAATCAGCCCCAGCATTTT.